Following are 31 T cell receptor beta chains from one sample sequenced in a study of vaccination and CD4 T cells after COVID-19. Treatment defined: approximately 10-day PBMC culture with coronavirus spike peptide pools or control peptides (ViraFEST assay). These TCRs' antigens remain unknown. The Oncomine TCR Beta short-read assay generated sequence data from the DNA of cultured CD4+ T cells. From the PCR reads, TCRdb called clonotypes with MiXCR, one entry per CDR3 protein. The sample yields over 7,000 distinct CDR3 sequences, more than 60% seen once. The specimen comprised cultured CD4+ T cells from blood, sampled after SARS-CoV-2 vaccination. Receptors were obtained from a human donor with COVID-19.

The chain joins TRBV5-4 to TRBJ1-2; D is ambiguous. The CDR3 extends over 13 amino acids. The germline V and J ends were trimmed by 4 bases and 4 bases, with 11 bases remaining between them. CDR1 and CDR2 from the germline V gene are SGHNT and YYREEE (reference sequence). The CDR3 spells CASSGLRTYGYTF. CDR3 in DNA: TGTGCCAGCAGCGGCCTCCGGACCTATGGCTACACCTTC.

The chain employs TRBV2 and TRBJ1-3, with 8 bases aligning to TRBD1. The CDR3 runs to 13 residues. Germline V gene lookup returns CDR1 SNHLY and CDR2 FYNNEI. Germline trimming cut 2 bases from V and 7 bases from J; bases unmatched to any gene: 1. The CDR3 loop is CASSEQGANTIYF. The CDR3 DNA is TGTGCCAGCAGTGAACAGGGGGCGAACACCATATATTTT.

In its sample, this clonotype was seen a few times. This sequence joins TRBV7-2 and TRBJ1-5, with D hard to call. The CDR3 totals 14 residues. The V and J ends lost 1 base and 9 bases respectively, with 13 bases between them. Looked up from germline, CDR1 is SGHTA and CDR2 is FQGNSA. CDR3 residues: CASSLDNSPRPQHF. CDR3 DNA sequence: TGTGCCAGCAGCTTAGATAATAGCCCTAGGCCCCAGCATTTT.

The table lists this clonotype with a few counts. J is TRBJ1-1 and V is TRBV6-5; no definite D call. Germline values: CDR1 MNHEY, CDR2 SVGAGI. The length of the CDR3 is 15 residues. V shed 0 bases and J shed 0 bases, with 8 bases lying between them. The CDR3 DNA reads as TGTGCCAGCAGTTACTCGACGAGGGTGAACACTGAAGCTTTCTTT. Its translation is CASSYSTRVNTEAFF.

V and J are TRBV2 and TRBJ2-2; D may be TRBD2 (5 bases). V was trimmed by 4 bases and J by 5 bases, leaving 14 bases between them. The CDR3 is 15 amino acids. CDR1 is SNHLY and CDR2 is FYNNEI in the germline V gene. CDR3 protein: CASSVLLVGTGELFF. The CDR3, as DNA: TGTGCCAGCAGTGTCCTACTAGTAGGGACCGGGGAGCTGTTTTTT.

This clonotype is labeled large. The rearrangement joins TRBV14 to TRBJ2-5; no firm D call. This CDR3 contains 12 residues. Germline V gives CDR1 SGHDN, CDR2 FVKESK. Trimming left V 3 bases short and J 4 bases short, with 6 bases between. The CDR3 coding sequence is TGTGCCAGCAGCCAGACGTCAGAGACCCAGTACTTC. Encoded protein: CASSQTSETQYF. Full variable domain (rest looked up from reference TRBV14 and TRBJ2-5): EAGVTQFPSHSVIEKGQTVTLRCDPISGHDNLYWYRRVMGKEIKFLLHFVKESKQDESGMPNNRFLAERTGGTYSTLKVQPAELEDSGVYFCASSQTSETQYFGPGTRLLVL.

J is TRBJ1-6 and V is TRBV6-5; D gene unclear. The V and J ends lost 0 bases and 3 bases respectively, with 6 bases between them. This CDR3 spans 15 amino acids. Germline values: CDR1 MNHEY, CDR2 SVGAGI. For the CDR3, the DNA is TGTGCCAGCAGTTACTCAGGGATCTATAATTCACCCCTCCACTTT. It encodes CASSYSGIYNSPLHF.

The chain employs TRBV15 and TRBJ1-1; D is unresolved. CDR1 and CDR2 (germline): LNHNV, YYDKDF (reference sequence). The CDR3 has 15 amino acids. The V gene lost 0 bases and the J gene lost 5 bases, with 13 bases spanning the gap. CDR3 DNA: TGTGCCACCAGCAGAGATCCGGCCCCGGGTACTGAAGCTTTCTTT. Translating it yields CATSRDPAPGTEAFF.

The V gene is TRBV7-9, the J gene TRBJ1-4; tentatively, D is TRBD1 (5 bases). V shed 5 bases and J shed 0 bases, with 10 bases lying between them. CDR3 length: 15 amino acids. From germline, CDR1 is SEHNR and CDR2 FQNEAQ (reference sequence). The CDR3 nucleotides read TGTGCCAGCAGCCTTCGACAGACAACTAATGAAAAACTGTTTTTT. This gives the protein CASSLRQTTNEKLFF.

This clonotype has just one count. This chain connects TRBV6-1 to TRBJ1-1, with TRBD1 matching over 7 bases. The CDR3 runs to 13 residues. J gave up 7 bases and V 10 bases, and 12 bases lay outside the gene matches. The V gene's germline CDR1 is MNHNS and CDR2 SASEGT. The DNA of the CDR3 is TGTGCCACCCGGGGAACAGGGGTTTATGAAGCTTTCTTT. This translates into CATRGTGVYEAFF.

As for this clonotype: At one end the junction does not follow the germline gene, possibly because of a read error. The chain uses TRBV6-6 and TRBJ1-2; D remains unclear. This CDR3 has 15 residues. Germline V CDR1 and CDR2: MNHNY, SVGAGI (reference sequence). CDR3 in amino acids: CASSDSVPLPYGYTF. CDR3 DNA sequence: TGTGCCAGCAGTGACTCAGTCCCCTTACCGTATGGCTACACCTTC.

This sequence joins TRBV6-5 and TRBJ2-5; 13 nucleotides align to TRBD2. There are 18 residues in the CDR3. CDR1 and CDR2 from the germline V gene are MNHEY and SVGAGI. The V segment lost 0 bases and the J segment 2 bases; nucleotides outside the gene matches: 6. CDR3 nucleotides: TGTGCCAGCAGTTACTCCCTTAGACTAGCGGGGGGTCAAGAGACCCAGTACTTC. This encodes CASSYSLRLAGGQETQYF.

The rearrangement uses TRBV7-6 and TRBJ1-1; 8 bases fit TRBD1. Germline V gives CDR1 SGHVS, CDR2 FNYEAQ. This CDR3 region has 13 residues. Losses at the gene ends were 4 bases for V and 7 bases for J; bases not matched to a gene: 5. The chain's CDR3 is CASSSRQGLEAFF. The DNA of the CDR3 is TGTGCCAGCAGCTCTCGACAGGGGCTTGAAGCTTTCTTT. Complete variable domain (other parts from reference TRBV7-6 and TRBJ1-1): GAGVSQSPRYKVTKRGQDVALRCDPISGHVSLYWYRQALGQGPEFLTYFNYEAQQDKSGLPNDRFSAERPEGSISTLTIQRTEQRDSAMYRCASSSRQGLEAFFGQGTRLTVV.

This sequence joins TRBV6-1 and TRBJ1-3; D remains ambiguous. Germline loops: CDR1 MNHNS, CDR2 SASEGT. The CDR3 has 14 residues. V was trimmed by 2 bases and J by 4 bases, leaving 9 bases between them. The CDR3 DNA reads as TGTGCCAGCAGTGAATCGGTGCGGGGAAACACCATATATTTT. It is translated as CASSESVRGNTIYF.

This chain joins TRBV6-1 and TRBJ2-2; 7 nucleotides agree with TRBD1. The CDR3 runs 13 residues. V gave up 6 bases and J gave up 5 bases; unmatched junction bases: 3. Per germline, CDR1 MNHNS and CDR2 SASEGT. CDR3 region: CASRGQKTGELFF. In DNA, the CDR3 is TGTGCCAGCAGGGGACAGAAAACCGGGGAGCTGTTTTTT.

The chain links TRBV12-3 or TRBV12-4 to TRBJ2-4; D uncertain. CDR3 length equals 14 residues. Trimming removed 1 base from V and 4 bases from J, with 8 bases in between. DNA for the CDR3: TGTGCCAGCAGTTTAGGGGCGGCAAAAAACATTCAGTACTTC. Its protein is CASSLGAAKNIQYF.

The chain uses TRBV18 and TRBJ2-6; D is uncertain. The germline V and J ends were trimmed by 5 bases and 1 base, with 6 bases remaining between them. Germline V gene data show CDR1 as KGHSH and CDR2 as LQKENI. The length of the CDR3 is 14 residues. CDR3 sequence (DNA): TGTGCCAGCTCAGAATTATCTGGGGCCAACGTCCTGACTTTC. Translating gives CASSELSGANVLTF.

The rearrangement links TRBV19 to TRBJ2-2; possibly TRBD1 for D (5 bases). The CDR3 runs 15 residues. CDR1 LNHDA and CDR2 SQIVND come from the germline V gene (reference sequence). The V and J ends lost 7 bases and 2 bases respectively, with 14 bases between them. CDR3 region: CASTMGHPNTGELFF. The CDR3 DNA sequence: TGTGCCAGTACCATGGGGCACCCTAACACCGGGGAGCTGTTTTTT.

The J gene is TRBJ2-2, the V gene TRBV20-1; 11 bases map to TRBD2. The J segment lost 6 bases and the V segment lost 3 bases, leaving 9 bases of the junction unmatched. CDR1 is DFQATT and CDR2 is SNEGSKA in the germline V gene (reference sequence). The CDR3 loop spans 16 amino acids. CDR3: CSASHLAGGVAGELFF. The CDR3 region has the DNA TGCAGTGCTAGTCATCTAGCGGGGGGCGTCGCCGGGGAGCTGTTTTTT.

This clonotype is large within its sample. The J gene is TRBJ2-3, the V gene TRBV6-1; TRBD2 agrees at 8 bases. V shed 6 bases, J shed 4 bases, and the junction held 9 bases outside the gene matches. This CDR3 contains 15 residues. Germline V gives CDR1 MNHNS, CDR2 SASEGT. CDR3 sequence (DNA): TGTGCCAGCAGAGGAGCGGGGGATAGGCCAGATACGCAGTATTTT. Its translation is CASRGAGDRPDTQYF.

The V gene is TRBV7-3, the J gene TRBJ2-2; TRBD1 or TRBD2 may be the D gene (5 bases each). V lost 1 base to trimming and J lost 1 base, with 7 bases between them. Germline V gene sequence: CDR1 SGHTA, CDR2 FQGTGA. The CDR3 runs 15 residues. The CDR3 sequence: CASSLNGGNTGELFF. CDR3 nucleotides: TGTGCCAGCAGCTTAAATGGGGGGAACACCGGGGAGCTGTTTTTT.

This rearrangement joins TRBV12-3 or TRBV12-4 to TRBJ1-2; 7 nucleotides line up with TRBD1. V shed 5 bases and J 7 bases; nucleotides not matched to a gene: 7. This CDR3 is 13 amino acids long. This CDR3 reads CASSLDRDSGYTF. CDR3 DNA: TGTGCCAGCAGTCTCGACAGGGACAGTGGCTACACCTTC.

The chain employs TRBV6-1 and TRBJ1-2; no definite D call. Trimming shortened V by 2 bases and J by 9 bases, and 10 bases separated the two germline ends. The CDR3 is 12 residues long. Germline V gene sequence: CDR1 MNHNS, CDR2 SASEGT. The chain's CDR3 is CASSELDGRYTF. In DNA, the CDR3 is TGTGCCAGCAGTGAATTGGACGGTCGCTACACCTTC.

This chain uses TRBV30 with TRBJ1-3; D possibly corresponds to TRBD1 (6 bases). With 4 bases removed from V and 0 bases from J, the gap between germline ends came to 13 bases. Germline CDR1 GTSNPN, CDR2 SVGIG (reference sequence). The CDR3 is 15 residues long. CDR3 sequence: CAWTRDTYSGNTIYF. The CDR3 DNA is TGTGCCTGGACCCGGGACACCTACTCTGGAAACACCATATATTTT.

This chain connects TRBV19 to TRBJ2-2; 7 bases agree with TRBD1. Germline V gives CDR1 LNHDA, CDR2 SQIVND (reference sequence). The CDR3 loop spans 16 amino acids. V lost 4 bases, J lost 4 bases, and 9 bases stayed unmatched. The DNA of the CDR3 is TGTGCCAGTAGTACGAAGACAGGGATGGGCACCGGGGAGCTGTTTTTT. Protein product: CASSTKTGMGTGELFF.

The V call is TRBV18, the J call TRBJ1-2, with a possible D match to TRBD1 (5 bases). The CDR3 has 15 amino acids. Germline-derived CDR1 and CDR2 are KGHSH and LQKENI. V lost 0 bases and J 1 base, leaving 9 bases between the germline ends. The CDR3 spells CASSPPPGFNYGYTF. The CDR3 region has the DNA TGTGCCAGCTCACCACCCCCAGGGTTTAACTATGGCTACACCTTC.

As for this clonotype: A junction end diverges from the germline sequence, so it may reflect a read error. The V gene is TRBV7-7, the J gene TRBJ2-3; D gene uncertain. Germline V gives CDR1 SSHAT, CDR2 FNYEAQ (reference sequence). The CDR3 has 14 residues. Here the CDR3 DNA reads TGTGCTAGCAGCTTCGACTTGTACACAGATACGCAGTATTTT. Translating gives CASSFDLYTDTQYF.

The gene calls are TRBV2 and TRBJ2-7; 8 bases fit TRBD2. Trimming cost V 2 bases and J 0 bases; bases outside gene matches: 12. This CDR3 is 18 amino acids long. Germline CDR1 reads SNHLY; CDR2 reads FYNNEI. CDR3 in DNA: TGTGCCAGCAGTGAACCGGGGGGGGCTCTACTAAGCTCCTACGAGCAGTACTTC. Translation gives CASSEPGGALLSSYEQYF.

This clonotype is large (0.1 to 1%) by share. In DNA form, the CDR3 reads TGTGCCAGCAGCCGATATCTAACCGGGACCCCGAGCTCCTACGAGCAGTACTTC. Translated: CASSRYLTGTPSSYEQYF. The chain combines TRBV11-3 with TRBJ2-7; D possibly matches TRBD1 or TRBD2 (5 bases each). Germline CDR1 SGHNT, CDR2 YENEEA. CDR3 length: 18 amino acids. V gave up 5 bases and J gave up 0 bases, with 23 bases separating them.

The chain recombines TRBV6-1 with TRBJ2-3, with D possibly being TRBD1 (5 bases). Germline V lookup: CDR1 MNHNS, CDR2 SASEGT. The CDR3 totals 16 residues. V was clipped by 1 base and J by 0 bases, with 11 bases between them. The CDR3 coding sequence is TGTGCCAGCAGTGAAGAAGGGGTCTCTAGCACAGATACGCAGTATTTT. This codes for CASSEEGVSSTDTQYF.

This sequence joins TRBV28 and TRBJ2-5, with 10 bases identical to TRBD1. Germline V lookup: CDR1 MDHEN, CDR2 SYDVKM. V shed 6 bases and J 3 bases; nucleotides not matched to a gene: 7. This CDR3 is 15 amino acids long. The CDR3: CASSFLGQGKETQYF. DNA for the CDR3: TGTGCCAGCAGCTTTTTGGGACAGGGGAAAGAGACCCAGTACTTC.